A single sample gave rise to the 14 T cell receptor beta chains below, sequenced in a study of neurological immune-mediated disorders (dated by TCRdb to between 2017 and 2020). The method behind the library was 5' RACE. TCRdb records Illumina HiSeq 2500 as the sequencer. Clones were called with MiXCR by TCRdb after fastp trimmed the public reads at Q25, and only in-frame beta chains were retained. Each entry merges the rows of one CDR3 protein and shows their most common DNA and genes. The sample table records roughly 88,000 distinct CDR3 sequences; around 3.6% of these occur just once. The ten most abundant clones make up roughly 2.9% of the sample. The source material was PBMCs. The receptors were sampled from a woman aged 45-65 years with multiple sclerosis.

This clonotype has at least ten counts. CDR3 sequence reads: CASSFPGQGRQGNQPQHF. The CDR3 DNA is TGCGCCAGCAGCTTCCCGGGACAGGGGCGACAAGGCAATCAGCCCCAGCATTTT. The genes are TRBV5-1 and TRBJ1-5, with 10 bases matching TRBD1. Germline lookup yields CDR1 SGHRS and CDR2 YFSETQ. Trimming cost V 2 bases and J 2 bases; bases outside gene matches: 10. The CDR3 extends over 18 amino acids.

In its sample, this clonotype was seen many times. The rearrangement links TRBV19 to TRBJ2-7, with a tentative D call TRBD1 (6 bases). Germline CDR1 is LNHDA and CDR2 is SQIVND (reference sequence). Trimming took 5 bases from V and 2 from J, leaving 16 bases between them. The CDR3 is 15 residues long. The CDR3 loop is CASSEYGGFTYEQYF. The CDR3 coding sequence is TGTGCCAGTAGTGAGTATGGGGGCTTTACCTACGAGCAGTACTTC.

Ten or more counts support this clonotype. The J gene is TRBJ1-2, the V gene TRBV4-3; weak D call: TRBD1 (5 bases). Germline CDR1 reads LGHNA; CDR2 reads YSLEER. The CDR3 runs 15 residues. V was cut by 0 bases and J by 1 base, with 9 bases left in between. CDR3 residues: CASSQDWDRNYGYTF. The DNA of the CDR3 is TGCGCCAGCAGCCAAGATTGGGACCGTAACTATGGCTACACCTTC.

This clonotype was found many times. The V and J genes are TRBV6-1 and TRBJ1-1; 10 bases agree with TRBD1. Losses at the gene ends were 5 bases for V and 4 bases for J; bases not matched to a gene: 7. The length of the CDR3 is 15 residues. Germline assignment: CDR1 MNHNS and CDR2 SASEGT. The CDR3 spells CASSLRQGASTEAFF. Written as DNA, the CDR3 is TGTGCCAGCAGTCTACGACAGGGGGCGAGCACTGAAGCTTTCTTT.

This clonotype has a handful of counts. The genes are TRBV7-9 and TRBJ2-1; 11 bases align to TRBD1. The CDR3 extends over 16 amino acids. Unmatched junction bases numbered 6, after V lost 5 bases and J lost 3 bases. Germline CDR1 reads SEHNR; CDR2 reads FQNEAQ (reference sequence). The CDR3 DNA sequence: TGTGCCAGCAGCCCCCTGGGACAGGGGGACTACAATGAGCAGTTCTTC. Amino acid sequence: CASSPLGQGDYNEQFF.

This clonotype was counted ten times or more. This chain links TRBV10-2 with TRBJ2-7, with D perhaps TRBD2 (6 bases). Germline assignment: CDR1 WSHSY and CDR2 SAAADI. Trimming took off 6 bases at V and 6 bases at J, with 6 bases between the two ends. The CDR3 consists of 10 residues. This CDR3 is CASSGGEQYF. DNA of the CDR3: TGCGCCAGCAGCGGGGGCGAGCAGTACTTC.

This clonotype was seen ten or more times. This rearrangement joins TRBV7-9 to TRBJ1-1, with D possibly matching TRBD1 (6 bases). Germline CDR1 reads SEHNR; CDR2 reads FQNEAQ (reference sequence). The CDR3 has 15 amino acids. Trimming removed 3 bases at V and 0 bases at J, with 11 bases between. The CDR3 DNA follows: TGTGCCAGCAGCTTTTCCCGGGGGCTGAACACTGAAGCTTTCTTT. Translating it yields CASSFSRGLNTEAFF.

This clonotype was detected a few times. Here the CDR3 reads CSARDSGELFF. The DNA for the CDR3 is TGCAGTGCTAGAGATTCCGGGGAGCTGTTTTTT. The chain employs TRBV20-1 and TRBJ2-2; no definite D call. In germline, CDR1 is DFQATT, CDR2 SNEGSKA (reference sequence). The V end was cut by 0 bases, the J end by 6 bases, with 2 bases between. The CDR3 is made up of 11 amino acids.

The sample holds many counts of this clonotype. The rearrangement uses TRBV5-1 and TRBJ2-1, with 8 bases lining up with TRBD1. The CDR3 consists of 16 residues. Germline loops: CDR1 SGHRS, CDR2 YFSETQ. Trimming cost V 5 bases and J 7 bases; bases outside gene matches: 14. CDR3 protein: CASRPRGQRFGNEQFF. The CDR3 bases are TGCGCCAGCAGACCCAGGGGGCAACGATTTGGGAATGAGCAGTTCTTC.

This clonotype was observed a few times. At one end the junction does not follow the germline gene, possibly because of a read error. CDR3 nucleotides: TGTGCCAGCAGCCAAACAGGGGGCTTTTCAACCCTCAACTTT. Protein: CASSQTGGFSTLNF. The chain employs TRBV11-1 and TRBJ1-6, with 9 bases lining up with TRBD1. The CDR3 extends over 14 amino acids. Germline assignment: CDR1 SGHAT and CDR2 FQDESV (reference sequence).

By proportion, this clonotype is medium-sized. The genes are TRBV5-6 and TRBJ2-7; D may be TRBD1 or TRBD2 (5 bases each). V was cut by 0 bases and J by 4 bases, with 5 bases left in between. The CDR3 extends over 12 amino acids. Germline V gene lookup returns CDR1 SGHDT and CDR2 YYEEEE. CDR3 coding DNA: TGTGCCAGCAGCTTGGGGGGGTACGAGCAGTACTTC. It codes for CASSLGGYEQYF.

Many counts were recorded for this clonotype. V gene TRBV6-6 combines with J gene TRBJ2-1, with 7 nucleotides matching TRBD1. This CDR3 is built from 15 residues. V lost 6 bases, J lost 5 bases, and 10 bases stayed unmatched. The germline V gene encodes CDR1 MNHNY and CDR2 SVGAGI (reference sequence). CDR3 sequence: CASSEQGLGNNEQFF. CDR3 in DNA: TGTGCCAGCAGCGAACAGGGGCTCGGGAACAATGAGCAGTTCTTC.

This clonotype was observed at least ten times. The V call is TRBV20-1, the J call TRBJ2-7, with D maybe TRBD2 (5 bases). Germline V gene data show CDR1 as DFQATT and CDR2 as SNEGSKA (reference sequence). The CDR3 covers 17 residues. V gave up 5 bases and J gave up 4 bases, with 27 bases separating them. The CDR3 is CSAQTLGGNLGPYEQYF. The DNA for the CDR3 is TGCAGTGCTCAGACCCTCGGAGGTAACCTCGGCCCTTACGAGCAGTACTTC.

This clonotype came up many times. V gene TRBV18 combines with J gene TRBJ2-5; D is unresolved. V lost 2 bases and J 5 bases, leaving 6 bases between the germline ends. Per germline, CDR1 KGHSH and CDR2 LQKENI. The CDR3 contains 12 residues. As DNA, the CDR3 is TGTGCCAGCTCACCATATGGGGAGACCCAGTACTTC. It specifies CASSPYGETQYF.